This TCR beta chain emerged from a study of T cell changes during pregnancy in multiple sclerosis. The germline CDR1 and CDR2 sequences are SNHLY and FYNNEI. This CDR3 has 13 amino acids. Trimming cost V 5 bases and J 5 bases; bases outside gene matches: 3. Only in-frame clones appear in the TCRdb table, and some are missing; sequencing was by immunoSEQ multiplex PCR. The table records over 60,000 clones, 91% of them present only once. The chain joins TRBV2 to TRBJ2-1; TRBD1 aligns across 7 bases. The clonotype was recovered from a female donor in good health, enrolled as a control in a pregnancy study. This sample comprised CD4+ T cells from peripheral blood mononuclear cells, obtained in the third trimester of pregnancy. CDR3 sequence: CASSRDSHNEQFF. For the CDR3, the DNA is TGTGCCAGCAGTAGGGACAGTCACAATGAGCAGTTCTTC.